The T cell receptor beta chain described here comes from a study of T-cell memory formation after mild COVID-19. The sample holds a few counts of this clonotype. TCRdb ran MiXCR on the 5' RACE reads and lists one entry per CDR3 protein. The sample contains 100,000 to 150,000 distinct CDR3 sequences, roughly 6% of which appear only once. The receptor was isolated from an adult woman who had mild COVID-19 (a few samples of this study predate the infection). Cell type and time point are not known. The sequenced sample was PBMCs or a T cell subset sorted from them (not recorded which).

The CDR3 reads CASSRTTGTSGGSTDTQYF. DNA of the CDR3: TGTGCCAGCAGCCGAACCACCGGGACTAGCGGGGGTAGCACAGATACGCAGTATTTT. The V and J genes are TRBV7-9 and TRBJ2-3; the match to TRBD2 covers 14 bases. CDR3 length: 19 residues. V dropped 5 bases and J dropped 0; count of bases not matched to a gene: 10. The germline V gene has CDR1 SEHNR and CDR2 FQNEAQ (reference sequence).